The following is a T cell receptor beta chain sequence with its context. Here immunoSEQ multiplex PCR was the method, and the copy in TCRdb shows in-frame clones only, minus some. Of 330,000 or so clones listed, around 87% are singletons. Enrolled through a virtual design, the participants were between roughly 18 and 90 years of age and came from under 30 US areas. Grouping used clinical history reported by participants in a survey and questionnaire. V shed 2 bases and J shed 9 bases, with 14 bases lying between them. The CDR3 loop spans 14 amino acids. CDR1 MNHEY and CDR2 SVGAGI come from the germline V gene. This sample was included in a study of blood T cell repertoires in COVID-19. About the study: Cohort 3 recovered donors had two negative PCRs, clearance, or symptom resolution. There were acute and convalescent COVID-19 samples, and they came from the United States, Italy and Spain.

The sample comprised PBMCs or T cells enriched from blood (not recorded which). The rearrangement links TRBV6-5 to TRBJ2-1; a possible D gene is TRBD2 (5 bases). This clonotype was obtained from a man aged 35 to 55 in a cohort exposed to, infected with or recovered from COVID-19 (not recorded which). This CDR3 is CASSYQLVGSEQFF. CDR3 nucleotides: TGTGCCAGCAGTTACCAGCTAGTTGGGAGTGAGCAGTTCTTC.